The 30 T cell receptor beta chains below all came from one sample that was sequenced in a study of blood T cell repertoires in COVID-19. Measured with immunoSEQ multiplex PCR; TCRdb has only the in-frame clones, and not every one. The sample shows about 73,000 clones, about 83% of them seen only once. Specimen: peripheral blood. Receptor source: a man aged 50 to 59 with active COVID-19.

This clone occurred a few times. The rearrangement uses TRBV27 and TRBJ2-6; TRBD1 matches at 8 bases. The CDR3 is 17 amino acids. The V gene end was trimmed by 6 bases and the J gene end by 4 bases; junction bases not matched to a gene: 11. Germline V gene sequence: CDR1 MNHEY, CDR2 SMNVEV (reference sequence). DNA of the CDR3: TGTGCCAGCAGCCTGCTTTTCAGGGGGCAGGGGGCCAACGTCCTGACTTTC. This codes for CASSLLFRGQGANVLTF.

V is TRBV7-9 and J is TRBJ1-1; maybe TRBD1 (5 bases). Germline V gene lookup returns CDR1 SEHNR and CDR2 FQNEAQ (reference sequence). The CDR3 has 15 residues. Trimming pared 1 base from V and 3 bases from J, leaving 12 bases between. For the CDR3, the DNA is TGTGCCAGCAGCTTAGGCGGAGGGGTTTACACTGAAGCTTTCTTT. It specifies CASSLGGGVYTEAFF. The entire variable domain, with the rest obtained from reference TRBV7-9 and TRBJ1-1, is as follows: DTGVSQNPRHKITKRGQNVTFRCDPISEHNRLYWYRQTLGQGPEFLTYFQNEAQLEKSRLLSDRFSAERPKGSFSTLEIQRTEQGDSAMYLCASSLGGGVYTEAFFGQGTRLTVV.

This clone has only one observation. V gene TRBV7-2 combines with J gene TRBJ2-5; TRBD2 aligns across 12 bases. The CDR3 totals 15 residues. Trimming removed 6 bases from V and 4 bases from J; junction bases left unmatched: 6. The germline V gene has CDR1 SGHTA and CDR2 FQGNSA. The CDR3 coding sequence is TGTGCCAGCAGTCCCACTAGCGGGAGGAGAGAGACCCAGTACTTC. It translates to CASSPTSGRRETQYF.

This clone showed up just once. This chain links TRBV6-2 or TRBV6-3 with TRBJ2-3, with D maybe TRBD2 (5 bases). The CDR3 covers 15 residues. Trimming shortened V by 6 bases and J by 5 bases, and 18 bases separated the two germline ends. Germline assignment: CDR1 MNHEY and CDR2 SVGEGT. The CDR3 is CASRPARTGIDTQYF. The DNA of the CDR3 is TGTGCCAGCAGACCTGCCCGTACGGGGATAGATACGCAGTATTTT.

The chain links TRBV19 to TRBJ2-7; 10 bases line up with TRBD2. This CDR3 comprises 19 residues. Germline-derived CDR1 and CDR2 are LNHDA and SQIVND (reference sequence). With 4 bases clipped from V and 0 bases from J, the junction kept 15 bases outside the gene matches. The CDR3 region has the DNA TGTGCCAGTAGTACCCCCCTGACTAGCGGGTTACCATTCTCCTACGAGCAGTACTTC. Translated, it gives CASSTPLTSGLPFSYEQYF.

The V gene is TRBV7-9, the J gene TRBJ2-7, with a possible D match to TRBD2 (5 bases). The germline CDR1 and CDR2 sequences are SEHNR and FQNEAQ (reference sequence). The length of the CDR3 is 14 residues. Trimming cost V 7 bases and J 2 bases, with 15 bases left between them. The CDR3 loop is CASTNKEEPYEQYF. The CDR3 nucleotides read TGTGCCAGCACCAATAAGGAGGAGCCCTACGAGCAGTACTTC.

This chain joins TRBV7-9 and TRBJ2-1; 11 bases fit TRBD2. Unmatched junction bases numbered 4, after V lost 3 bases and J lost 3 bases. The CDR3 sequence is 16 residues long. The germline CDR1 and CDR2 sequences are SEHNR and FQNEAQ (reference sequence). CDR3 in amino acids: CASSFTSGGFYNEQFF. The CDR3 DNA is TGTGCCAGCAGCTTTACTAGCGGGGGATTCTACAATGAGCAGTTCTTC.

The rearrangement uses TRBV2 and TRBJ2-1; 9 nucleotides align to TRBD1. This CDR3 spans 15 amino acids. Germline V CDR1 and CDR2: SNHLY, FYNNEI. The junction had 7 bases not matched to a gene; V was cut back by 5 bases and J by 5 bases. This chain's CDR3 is CASSKQGAGNNEQFF. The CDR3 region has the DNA TGTGCCAGCAGTAAACAGGGGGCGGGAAACAATGAGCAGTTCTTC.

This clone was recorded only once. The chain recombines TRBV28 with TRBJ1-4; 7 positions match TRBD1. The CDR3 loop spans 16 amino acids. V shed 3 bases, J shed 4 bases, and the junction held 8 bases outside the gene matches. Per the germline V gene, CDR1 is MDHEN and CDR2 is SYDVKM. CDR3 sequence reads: CASSFTGQAFNEKLFF. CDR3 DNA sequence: TGTGCCAGCAGTTTCACTGGACAGGCGTTTAATGAAAAACTGTTTTTT.

DNA of the CDR3: TGTGCCAGCAGCCCGACTAGCGGGAATACCTACGAGCAGTACTTC. Translating it yields CASSPTSGNTYEQYF. V is TRBV6-5 and J is TRBJ2-7, with TRBD2 identical over 11 bases. V lost 6 bases, J lost 2 bases, and 6 bases stayed unmatched. CDR3 length: 15 amino acids. CDR1 and CDR2 (germline): MNHEY, SVGAGI.

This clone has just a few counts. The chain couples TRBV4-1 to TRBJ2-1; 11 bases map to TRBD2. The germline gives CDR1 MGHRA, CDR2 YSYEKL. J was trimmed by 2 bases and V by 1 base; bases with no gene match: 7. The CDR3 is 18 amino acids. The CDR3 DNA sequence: TGCGCCAGCAGCCAAGTTGATATGGGACTAGCGGCCTACAATGAGCAGTTCTTC. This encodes CASSQVDMGLAAYNEQFF.

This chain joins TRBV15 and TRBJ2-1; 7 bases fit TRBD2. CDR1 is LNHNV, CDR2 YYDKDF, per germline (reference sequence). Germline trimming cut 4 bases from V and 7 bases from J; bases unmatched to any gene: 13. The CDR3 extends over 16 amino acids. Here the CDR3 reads CATSIRNPGTKNEQFF. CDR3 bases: TGTGCCACCAGCATAAGAAACCCCGGGACTAAAAATGAGCAGTTCTTC.

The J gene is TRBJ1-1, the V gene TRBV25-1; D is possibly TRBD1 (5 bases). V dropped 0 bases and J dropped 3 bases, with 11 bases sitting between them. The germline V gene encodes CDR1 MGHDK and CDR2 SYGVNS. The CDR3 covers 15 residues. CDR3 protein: CASSEYVGEDTEAFF. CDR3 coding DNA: TGTGCCAGCAGTGAATACGTGGGGGAGGACACTGAAGCTTTCTTT.

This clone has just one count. The CDR3 bases are TGCGCCAGCAGCCAAGATCAATTTGGGACACTGTACTTC. Protein product: CASSQDQFGTLYF. The gene calls are TRBV4-3 and TRBJ2-5; D may be TRBD1 (6 bases). V lost 0 bases, J lost 13 bases, and 15 bases lay in between. This CDR3 is 13 amino acids long. Per the germline V gene, CDR1 is LGHNA and CDR2 is YSLEER.

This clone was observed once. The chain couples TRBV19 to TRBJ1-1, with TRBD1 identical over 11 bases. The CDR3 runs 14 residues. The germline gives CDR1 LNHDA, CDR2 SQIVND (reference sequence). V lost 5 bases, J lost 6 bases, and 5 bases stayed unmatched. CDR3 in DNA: TGTGCCAGTAGTGGGGGGACAGGGGGTGCTGAAGCTTTCTTT. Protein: CASSGGTGGAEAFF.

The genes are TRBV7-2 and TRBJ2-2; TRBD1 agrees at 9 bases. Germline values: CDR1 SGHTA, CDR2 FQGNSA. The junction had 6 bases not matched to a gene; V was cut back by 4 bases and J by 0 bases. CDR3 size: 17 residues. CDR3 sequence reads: CASSYPGQGSNTGELFF. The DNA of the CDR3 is TGTGCCAGCAGCTACCCGGGACAGGGCTCGAACACCGGGGAGCTGTTTTTT.

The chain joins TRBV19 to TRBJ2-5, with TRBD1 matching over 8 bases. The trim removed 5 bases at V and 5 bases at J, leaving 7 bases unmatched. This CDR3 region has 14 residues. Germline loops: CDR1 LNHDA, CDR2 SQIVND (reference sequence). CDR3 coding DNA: TGTGCCAGTAGTCCGACAGGGGTTAGCGAGACCCAGTACTTC. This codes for CASSPTGVSETQYF.

The CDR3 reads CASSKTPRAQQDTEAFF. In DNA, the CDR3 is TGTGCCAGCAGCAAAACCCCGAGGGCACAGCAGGACACTGAAGCTTTCTTT. J is TRBJ1-1 and V is TRBV21-1. TRBV21-1 is assigned pseudogene status. The CDR3 is made up of 17 amino acids.

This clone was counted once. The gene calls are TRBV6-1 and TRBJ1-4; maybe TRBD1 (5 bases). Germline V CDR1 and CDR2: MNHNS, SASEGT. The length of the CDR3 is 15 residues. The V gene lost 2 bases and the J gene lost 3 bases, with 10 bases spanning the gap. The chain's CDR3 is CASSEFAGPNEKLFF. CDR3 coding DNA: TGTGCCAGCAGTGAATTTGCAGGGCCTAATGAAAAACTGTTTTTT.

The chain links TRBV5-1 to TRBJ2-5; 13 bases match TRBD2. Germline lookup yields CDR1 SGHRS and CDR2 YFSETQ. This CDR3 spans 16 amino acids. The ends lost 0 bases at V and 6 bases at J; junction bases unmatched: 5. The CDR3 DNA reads TGCGCCAGCAGCTTGGTAGGGACTAGCGGGATGCAGACCCAGTACTTC. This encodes CASSLVGTSGMQTQYF.

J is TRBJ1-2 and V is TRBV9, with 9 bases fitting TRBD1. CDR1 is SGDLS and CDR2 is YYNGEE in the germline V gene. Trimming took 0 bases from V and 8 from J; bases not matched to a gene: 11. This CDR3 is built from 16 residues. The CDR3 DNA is TGTGCCAGCAGCGTAGTAGAGGGGCGGACAGGGGCCGGCTACACCTTC. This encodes CASSVVEGRTGAGYTF.

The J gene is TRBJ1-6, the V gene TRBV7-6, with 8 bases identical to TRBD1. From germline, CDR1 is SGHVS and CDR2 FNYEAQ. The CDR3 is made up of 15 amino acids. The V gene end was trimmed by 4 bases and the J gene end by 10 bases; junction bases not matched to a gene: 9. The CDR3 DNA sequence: TGTGCCAGCAGCTCCGGGACAGGAGGCTTCTCACCCCTCCACTTT. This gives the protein CASSSGTGGFSPLHF. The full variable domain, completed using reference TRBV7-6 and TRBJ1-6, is GAGVSQSPRYKVTKRGQDVALRCDPISGHVSLYWYRQALGQGPEFLTYFNYEAQQDKSGLPNDRFSAERPEGSISTLTIQRTEQRDSAMYRCASSSGTGGFSPLHFGNGTRLTVT.

CDR3 protein: CASTLRGGTGLYEQYF. The CDR3 region has the DNA TGTGCCAGCACCCTCCGGGGCGGGACAGGGCTTTACGAGCAGTACTTC. The chain uses TRBV7-9 and TRBJ2-7; 9 bases agree with TRBD1. With V trimmed by 7 bases and J by 4 bases, 14 bases remained unmatched. The CDR3 is made up of 16 amino acids. Germline V gene data show CDR1 as SEHNR and CDR2 as FQNEAQ (reference sequence).

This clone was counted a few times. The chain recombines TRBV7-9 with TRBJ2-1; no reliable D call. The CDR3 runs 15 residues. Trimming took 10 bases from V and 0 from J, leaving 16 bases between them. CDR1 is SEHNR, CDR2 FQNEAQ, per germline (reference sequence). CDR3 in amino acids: CATGSGWSSYNEQFF. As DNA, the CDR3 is TGTGCCACCGGTTCCGGGTGGAGCTCCTACAATGAGCAGTTCTTC. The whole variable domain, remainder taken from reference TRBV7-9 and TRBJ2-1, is DTGVSQNPRHKITKRGQNVTFRCDPISEHNRLYWYRQTLGQGPEFLTYFQNEAQLEKSRLLSDRFSAERPKGSFSTLEIQRTEQGDSAMYLCATGSGWSSYNEQFFGPGTRLTVL.

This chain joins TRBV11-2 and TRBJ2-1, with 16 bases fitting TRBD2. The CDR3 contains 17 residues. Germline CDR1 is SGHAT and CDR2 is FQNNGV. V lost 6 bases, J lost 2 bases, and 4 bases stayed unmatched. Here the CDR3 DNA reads TGTGCCAGCAGGGGACTAGCGGGAGGGCGGACCTACAATGAGCAGTTCTTC. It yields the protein CASRGLAGGRTYNEQFF. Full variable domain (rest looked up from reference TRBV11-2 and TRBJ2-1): EAGVAQSPRYKIIEKRQSVAFWCNPISGHATLYWYQQILGQGPKLLIQFQNNGVVDDSQLPKDRFSAERLKGVDSTLKIQPAKLEDSAVYLCASRGLAGGRTYNEQFFGPGTRLTVL.

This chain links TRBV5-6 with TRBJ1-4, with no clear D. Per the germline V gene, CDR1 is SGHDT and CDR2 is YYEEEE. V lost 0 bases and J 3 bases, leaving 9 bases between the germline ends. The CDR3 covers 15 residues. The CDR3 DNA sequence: TGTGCCAGCAGCTTGGCCCTGGAGGCTAATGAAAAACTGTTTTTT. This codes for CASSLALEANEKLFF.

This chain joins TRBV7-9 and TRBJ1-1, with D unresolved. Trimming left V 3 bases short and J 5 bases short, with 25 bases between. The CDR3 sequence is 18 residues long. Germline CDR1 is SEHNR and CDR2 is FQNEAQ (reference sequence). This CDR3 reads CASSFGPVLRKRRTEAFF. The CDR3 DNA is TGTGCCAGCAGCTTTGGTCCAGTCTTGCGGAAACGGAGAACTGAAGCTTTCTTT.

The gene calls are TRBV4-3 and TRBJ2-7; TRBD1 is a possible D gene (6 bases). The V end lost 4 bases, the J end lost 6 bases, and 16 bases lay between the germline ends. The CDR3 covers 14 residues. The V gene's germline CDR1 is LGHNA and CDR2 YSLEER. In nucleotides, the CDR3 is TGCGCCAGCAGCCCCCTTGGCACAGGGACCGAGCAGTACTTC. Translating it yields CASSPLGTGTEQYF.

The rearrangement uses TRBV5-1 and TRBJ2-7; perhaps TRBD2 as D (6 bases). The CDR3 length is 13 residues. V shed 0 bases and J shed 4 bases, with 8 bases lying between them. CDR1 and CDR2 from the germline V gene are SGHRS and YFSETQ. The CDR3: CASSLGGGYEQYF. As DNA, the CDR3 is TGCGCCAGCAGCTTGGGGGGAGGATACGAGCAGTACTTC.

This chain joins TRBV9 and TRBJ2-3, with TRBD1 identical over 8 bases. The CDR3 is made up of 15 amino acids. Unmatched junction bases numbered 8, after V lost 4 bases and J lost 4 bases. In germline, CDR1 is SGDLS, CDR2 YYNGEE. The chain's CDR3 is CASSPRTGSADTQYF. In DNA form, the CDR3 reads TGTGCCAGCAGCCCCCGGACAGGGTCAGCAGATACGCAGTATTTT. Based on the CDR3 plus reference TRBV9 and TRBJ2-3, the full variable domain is DSGVTQTPKHLITATGQRVTLRCSPRSGDLSVYWYQQSLDQGLQFLIQYYNGEERAKGNILERFSAQQFPDLHSELNLSSLELGDSALYFCASSPRTGSADTQYFGPGTRLTVL.